These 19 T cell receptor beta chains were sequenced from one sample in a study of cytomegalovirus exposure and HLA in healthy donors. The PCR made use of 60 Vbeta and 13 Jbeta primers. The protocol was immunoSEQ multiplex PCR, while the TCRdb copy is restricted to in-frame clones and leaves out a portion. The sample includes around 200,000 clones, around 74% of them seen just once. Source material: PBMCs. These TCRs come from a female donor in good health and CMV-seronegative.

The V gene is TRBV5-3, the J gene TRBJ1-4; no reliable D call. TRBV5-3 qualifies as an ORF whose function is uncertain. Trimming took off 3 bases at V and 8 bases at J, with 17 bases between the two ends. CDR3 size: 15 residues. CDR3 sequence reads: CARSCDDEVEEKLFF. CDR3 coding DNA: TGTGCCAGAAGCTGTGACGACGAGGTGGAGGAAAAACTGTTTTTT.

The chain employs TRBV15 and TRBJ2-2; 11 bases are a match to TRBD2. The germline gives CDR1 LNHNV, CDR2 YYDKDF (reference sequence). The CDR3 runs to 16 residues. The junction had 1 base not matched to a gene; V was cut back by 0 bases and J by 4 bases. The CDR3 nucleotides are TGTGCCACCAGCAGAGAACTAGCGGGAGTCACCGGGGAGCTGTTTTTT. Its protein is CATSRELAGVTGELFF.

V gene TRBV27 combines with J gene TRBJ1-1, with D unclear. The CDR3 loop spans 17 amino acids. Germline CDR1 is MNHEY and CDR2 is SMNVEV (reference sequence). V was cut by 6 bases and J by 11 bases, with 31 bases left in between. The CDR3 here is CASSPGGLVGGGVWAFF. In DNA, the CDR3 is TGTGCCAGCAGCCCGGGAGGACTGGTCGGTGGTGGGGTATGGGCTTTCTTT.

The V call is TRBV28, the J call TRBJ2-5, with D possibly matching TRBD2 (5 bases). V lost 7 bases and J lost 3, with 18 bases in between. This CDR3 is 15 amino acids long. Germline V gene lookup returns CDR1 MDHEN and CDR2 SYDVKM. CDR3: CASTLNRGEEETQYF. The CDR3 DNA reads as TGTGCCAGCACCCTGAACCGGGGAGAAGAAGAGACCCAGTACTTC.

The chain combines TRBV30 with TRBJ1-5, with D possibly being TRBD1 (5 bases). Trimming cost V 3 bases and J 7 bases, with 22 bases left between them. Germline V gene sequence: CDR1 GTSNPN, CDR2 SVGIG (reference sequence). The CDR3 totals 16 residues. The CDR3 here is CAWSRPKVGGDQPQHF. The CDR3 nucleotides are TGTGCCTGGAGCCGACCGAAGGTTGGGGGGGACCAGCCCCAGCATTTT.

The rearrangement links TRBV7-9 to TRBJ2-5; the match to TRBD1 covers 11 bases. Germline CDR1 is SEHNR and CDR2 is FQNEAQ (reference sequence). This CDR3 is built from 15 residues. V was pared by 5 bases and J by 7 bases, with 9 bases of the junction left unmatched. The CDR3 here is CASSPGTGGKVTQYF. The CDR3 DNA reads TGTGCCAGCAGCCCGGGGACAGGGGGTAAGGTGACCCAGTACTTC.

V usage is TRBV6-4 and J usage is TRBJ1-1; unclear D gene. This CDR3 has 15 amino acids. Germline-derived CDR1 and CDR2 are MRHNA and SNTAGT. Trimming removed 6 bases from V and 0 bases from J, with 14 bases in between. CDR3 sequence: CASRPFGQVNTEAFF. DNA for the CDR3: TGTGCCAGCAGACCCTTTGGGCAGGTGAACACTGAAGCTTTCTTT.

This clone came up a few times. The genes are TRBV20-1 and TRBJ1-2; no firm D call. V was trimmed by 7 bases and J by 4 bases, leaving 10 bases between them. The CDR3 runs 11 residues. From germline, CDR1 is DFQATT and CDR2 SNEGSKA (reference sequence). The CDR3 loop is CSVEQIYGYTF. In DNA form, the CDR3 reads TGCAGTGTAGAGCAAATCTATGGCTACACCTTC.

V is TRBV7-6 and J is TRBJ2-1; 10 positions match TRBD2. The CDR3 is 15 amino acids. Per germline, CDR1 SGHVS and CDR2 FNYEAQ. The V and J ends lost 5 bases and 6 bases, in that order; junction bases with no gene match: 7. CDR3 sequence: CASSQSGRASNEQFF. The CDR3 DNA sequence: TGTGCCAGCAGCCAAAGCGGGAGGGCATCCAATGAGCAGTTCTTC. Full variable domain (rest looked up from reference TRBV7-6 and TRBJ2-1): GAGVSQSPRYKVTKRGQDVALRCDPISGHVSLYWYRQALGQGPEFLTYFNYEAQQDKSGLPNDRFSAERPEGSISTLTIQRTEQRDSAMYRCASSQSGRASNEQFFGPGTRLTVL.

This chain uses TRBV21-1 with TRBJ2-1; the tabulated D call, TRBD2, remains unverified against the DNA. TRBV21-1 is a pseudogene. The CDR3 extends over 14 amino acids. The CDR3 coding sequence is TGTGCCAGCAGCAGGAGTCTAGCGCGGAATGAGCAGTTCTTC. It codes for CASSRSLARNEQFF.

This chain connects TRBV6-5 to TRBJ1-1; 8 nucleotides match TRBD1. The germline gives CDR1 MNHEY, CDR2 SVGAGI. The CDR3 contains 15 residues. V shed 2 bases, J shed 10 bases, and the junction held 12 bases outside the gene matches. The CDR3 nucleotides read TGTGCCAGCAGTTACGCCTCGGGGCAGGGGGCTGGAGCTTTCTTT. Its translation: CASSYASGQGAGAFF.

This chain connects TRBV29-1 to TRBJ2-7; tentative D call: TRBD1 (5 bases). CDR3 length: 13 residues. Germline assignment: CDR1 SQVTM and CDR2 ANQGSEA. Trimming removed 2 bases from V and 2 bases from J, with 10 bases in between. The CDR3 DNA reads as TGCAGCGTTGAAAGCAGGGAACCCTACGAGCAGTACTTC. Amino acid sequence: CSVESREPYEQYF.

The chain is built from TRBV19 and TRBJ1-1; D ambiguous. The CDR3 loop spans 13 amino acids. Germline CDR1 LNHDA, CDR2 SQIVND (reference sequence). V was pared by 8 bases and J by 0 bases, with 10 bases between. The CDR3 region is CASLRTLNTEAFF. CDR3 DNA: TGTGCCAGTTTAAGGACTTTGAACACTGAAGCTTTCTTT.

The chain has TRBV6-5 and TRBJ2-7, with D possibly matching TRBD1 (6 bases). CDR3 size: 14 residues. With 4 bases removed from V and 4 bases from J, the gap between germline ends came to 14 bases. Germline V gene sequence: CDR1 MNHEY, CDR2 SVGAGI. This chain's CDR3 is CASSSRGQSYEQYF. CDR3 sequence (DNA): TGTGCCAGCAGTTCCAGGGGCCAGTCGTACGAGCAGTACTTC.

The rearrangement uses TRBV7-7 and TRBJ2-2; maybe TRBD1 (5 bases). Per the germline V gene, CDR1 is SSHAT and CDR2 is FNYEAQ (reference sequence). The CDR3 contains 16 residues. Trimming removed 5 bases at V and 3 bases at J, with 16 bases between. The CDR3 region has the DNA TGTGCCAGCAGCCCGGAGTGGGCAGGGTACACCGGGGAGCTGTTTTTT. This sequence encodes CASSPEWAGYTGELFF.

The rearrangement uses TRBV6-6 and TRBJ1-5; D not resolved. CDR1 and CDR2 from the germline V gene are MNHNY and SVGAGI (reference sequence). V gave up 6 bases and J gave up 3 bases, with 12 bases separating them. This CDR3 has 14 amino acids. CDR3 in DNA: TGTGCCAGCAGCCCCGGGGAGGACAATCAGCCCCAGCATTTT. It encodes CASSPGEDNQPQHF.

The chain has TRBV28 and TRBJ2-7; a weak D match, TRBD1 (5 bases). Trimming removed 3 bases from V and 1 base from J, with 10 bases in between. Germline V CDR1 and CDR2: MDHEN, SYDVKM. The length of the CDR3 is 14 residues. This CDR3 is CASSLSGRSYEQYF. The CDR3 DNA reads TGTGCCAGCAGTTTGTCAGGGCGGTCCTACGAGCAGTACTTC.

The chain employs TRBV9 and TRBJ1-1; D possibly corresponds to TRBD1 (6 bases). V lost 3 bases to trimming and J lost 4 bases, with 7 bases between them. This CDR3 comprises 12 residues. Per germline, CDR1 SGDLS and CDR2 YYNGEE. Here the CDR3 DNA reads TGTGCCAGCAGCGGGGGGCCCACTGAAGCTTTCTTT. It encodes CASSGGPTEAFF.

The J gene is TRBJ2-7, the V gene TRBV7-9, with D maybe TRBD1 (6 bases). The germline gives CDR1 SEHNR, CDR2 FQNEAQ (reference sequence). V dropped 6 bases and J dropped 7 bases, with 19 bases sitting between them. This CDR3 comprises 14 residues. This chain's CDR3 is CASRPDSSLREQYF. In DNA, the CDR3 is TGTGCCAGCAGACCGGACAGCTCCTTAAGGGAGCAGTACTTC.